Presented here are 2 T cell receptor beta chains from one specimen sequenced in a study of regulatory dendritic cells for organ transplantation (dated by TCRdb to between 2016 and 2019). Libraries were constructed by the immunoSEQ multiplex PCR assay. TCRdb carries this immuneACCESS record with in-frame sequences only. Its versions omit some clonotypes, under half of them owing to an unresolved V gene in the studies checked, with the rest unexplained. The sample data list 30,000 or so clones, and approximately 78% of these were observed just once. The ten most abundant clones make up around 0.1% of the sample. Sequenced input: naive CD4+ T cells from blood. Reading the label with the study, this specimen's cell subset or site is: CD45RA+ naive T cells. These receptors originate from a human donor in good health.

This sequence joins TRBV11-2 and TRBJ2-4; D is undetermined. Germline V lookup: CDR1 SGHAT, CDR2 FQNNGV. The CDR3 spans 12 residues. Trimming removed 5 bases at V and 6 bases at J, with 8 bases between. DNA of the CDR3: TGTGCCAGCAGCCCGGTCTCAAACATTCAGTACTTC. Translated: CASSPVSNIQYF.

The chain recombines TRBV7-8 with TRBJ2-1; the D gene is possibly TRBD1 (6 bases). The CDR3 is 16 amino acids. Germline V gene data show CDR1 as SGHVS and CDR2 as FQNEAQ. V was clipped by 1 base and J by 4 bases, with 14 bases between them. The CDR3 loop is CASSLVPRGSYNEQFF. CDR3 DNA sequence: TGTGCCAGCAGCTTAGTGCCCAGGGGAAGTTACAATGAGCAGTTCTTC.